This T cell receptor (beta chain) was recorded in a study of cytomegalovirus exposure and HLA in healthy donors. Study results and caveats: A further, later analysis showed that HLA-associated TCR beta chains (compared with equally common others) were more clonally expanded. When the data were analyzed later, several of the most significant clusters appeared to be linked to common viral pathogens.

As for this clone: The antigen is undetermined.

Donors had nominal health at sampling but likely had unrecorded immune exposures. PCR was performed using 60 Vbeta and 13 Jbeta primers. The method was immunoSEQ multiplex PCR; TCRdb's version includes in-frame clones alone and lacks a portion of them. The sample lists 100,000 to 150,000 clones, about 71% occurring once. Trimming took 1 base from V and 7 from J; bases not matched to a gene: 6. The CDR3 has 15 amino acids. Germline V gives CDR1 SEHNR, CDR2 FQNEAQ (reference sequence). The TCR originated in an older woman in good health and CMV-seropositive. The sequencing sample was made of PBMCs. The chain recombines TRBV7-9 with TRBJ1-5; 8 bases line up with TRBD1. CDR3 sequence (DNA): TGTGCCAGCAGCTTAGGACAGGGGTTAACACAGCCCCAGCATTTT. Amino acid sequence: CASSLGQGLTQPQHF. Together with reference TRBV7-9 and TRBJ1-5, the CDR3 gives the full variable domain: DTGVSQNPRHKITKRGQNVTFRCDPISEHNRLYWYRQTLGQGPEFLTYFQNEAQLEKSRLLSDRFSAERPKGSFSTLEIQRTEQGDSAMYLCASSLGQGLTQPQHFGDGTRLSIL.